This T cell receptor (beta chain) appears in the sequencing data of a study of tissue T cells after allogeneic stem cell transplantation. Study results and caveats: Anatomically similar tissues had similar TCR repertoires within each patient. Blood and spleen captured only part of the tissue TCR repertoire.

J gave up 6 bases and V 4 bases, and 6 bases lay outside the gene matches. Germline V gene lookup returns CDR1 SNHLY and CDR2 FYNGKV (reference sequence). This CDR3 contains 14 residues. This table comes from immunoSEQ multiplex PCR, and its TCRdb copy is limited to in-frame clones, with some not included. The sample includes about 8,700 clones, 35% to 50% seen only once; the top ten take roughly 1.5%. On this clone itself: Its antigen is not known. Gene names and germline match the mouse. The read halts 1 residue ahead of the CDR3 end, with the missing end drawn from the germline J gene.

Documented time point: mouse harvest day 7 after allogeneic transplant. The graft held 10^6 splenic CD5+ T cells and 10^7 T-cell-depleted bone marrow cells. This mouse GVHD model was MHC-mismatched B6 to BALB/c, profiled day 7 or 14. The chain has TRBV3 and TRBJ1-2; TRBD1 matches 9 bases. The specimen was skin. This sequence was found in a female BALB/c mouse given C57BL/6 T cells with graft-versus-host disease after an allogeneic hematopoietic cell transplant. CDR3 loop: CASSSGTGRTDYTF. The covered CDR3 bases are TGTGCCAGCAGCTCCGGGACAGGGAGGACCGACTACACC.